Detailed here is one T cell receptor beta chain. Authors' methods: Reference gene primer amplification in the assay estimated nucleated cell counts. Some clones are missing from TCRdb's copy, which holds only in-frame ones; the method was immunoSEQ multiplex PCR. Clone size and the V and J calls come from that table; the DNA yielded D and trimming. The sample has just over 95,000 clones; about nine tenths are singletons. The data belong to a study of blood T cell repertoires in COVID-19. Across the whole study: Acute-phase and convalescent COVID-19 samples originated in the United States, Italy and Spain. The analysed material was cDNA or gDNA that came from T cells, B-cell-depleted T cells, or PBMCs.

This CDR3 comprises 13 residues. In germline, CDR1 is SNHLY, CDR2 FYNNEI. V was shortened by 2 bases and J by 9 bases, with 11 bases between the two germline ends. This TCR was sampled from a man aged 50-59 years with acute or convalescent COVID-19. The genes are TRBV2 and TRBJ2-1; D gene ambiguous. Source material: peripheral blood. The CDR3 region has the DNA TGTGCCAGCAGTGAAAGAGGTTCGGGTGAGCAGTTCTTC. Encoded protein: CASSERGSGEQFF. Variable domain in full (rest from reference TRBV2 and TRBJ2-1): EPEVTQTPSHQVTQMGQEVILRCVPISNHLYFYWYRQILGQKVEFLVSFYNNEISEKSEIFDDQFSVERPDGSNFTLKIRSTKLEDSAMYFCASSERGSGEQFFGPGTRLTVL.